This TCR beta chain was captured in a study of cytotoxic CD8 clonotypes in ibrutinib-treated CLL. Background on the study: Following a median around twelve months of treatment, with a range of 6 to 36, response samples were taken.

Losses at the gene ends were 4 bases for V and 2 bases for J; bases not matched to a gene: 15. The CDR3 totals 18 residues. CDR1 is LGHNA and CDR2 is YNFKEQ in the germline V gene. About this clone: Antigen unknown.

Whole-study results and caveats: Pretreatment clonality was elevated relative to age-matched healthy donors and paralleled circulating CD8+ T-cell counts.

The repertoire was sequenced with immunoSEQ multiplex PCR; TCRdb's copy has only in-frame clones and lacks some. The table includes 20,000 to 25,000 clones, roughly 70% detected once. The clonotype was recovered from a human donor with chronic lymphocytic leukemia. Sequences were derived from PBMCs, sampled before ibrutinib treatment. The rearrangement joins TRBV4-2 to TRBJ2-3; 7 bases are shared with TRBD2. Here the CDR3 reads CASSRTDPRTSSTDTQYF. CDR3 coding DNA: TGTGCCAGCAGCCGAACAGACCCTAGGACTAGTTCCACAGATACGCAGTATTTT.